Described below is a single T cell receptor (beta chain) sequence and its context. It has no known antigen specificity. No base-level quality is on record; no much larger clone is a single base apart. This sample is drawn from a study of identifying expanded T cells in peripheral blood (dated by TCRdb to the late 2010s). Study-wide context: Technical replicates were generated by sequencing separate aliquots of the same genomic DNA pool, with four replicates compared pairwise.

The paper as a whole reports these results and caveats: It was expected by the authors that biological variance in healthy repertoires might increase further over much longer intervals, such as months to years. The binomial model flagged roughly 1.2 differentially abundant clones between technical replicates but around 15 over roughly two weeks and 19 to 20 over about four weeks. Across all healthy-donor time intervals, the beta-binomial model significantly cut both the number of clones called differentially abundant and the false-positive rate. Variance in clone template counts between approximately 2-week samples significantly increased with total template count across all healthy donors.

TCRbeta CDR3 regions were profiled with the immunoSEQ Assay using bias-controlled multiplex PCR amplification of genomic DNA. In the paper's pipeline: To quantify the absolute abundance of each unique TCRbeta CDR3 region, the sequences were collapsed and filtered. Differential abundance was tested with a binomial (Fisher-equivalent) model and with a beta-binomial model adding time-dependent variance fitted from healthy donors. Any clone with fewer than 5 combined templates was excluded, and a clone was called differentially abundant if its Benjamini-Hochberg FDR was below 0.01. In the beta-binomial model, variance was expressed as a function of the total template count across the two samples, in the form v = (b*log(k)+a)^2. TCRdb took this table from immuneACCESS and kept in-frame rearrangements with V and J called. Such tables lack part of the clones; where checked against another copy, unresolved V genes explain under half of the gap, and the rest is unexplained. The V and J calls and clone size were taken over from that table, and D and trimming were inferred from the DNA. For this sample the table gives approximately 110,000 clones, of which roughly 89% were detected only once. In total, the top ten clones hold about a sixth of the sample.

CDR1 and CDR2 (MDHEN, SYDVKM) derive from the germline V gene. Its CDR3 holds 12 amino acids, cysteine through phenylalanine. Left in the record is the CDR3 DNA by itself, 36 bases read in frame from the first base. V drops 6 bases and J drops 13 bases, leaving 13 bases in between. During the collection period, no infections or other immune events were recorded for the healthy donors. Blood repertoires from healthy donors were used as a training cohort for calibrating time-dependent variance in a beta-binomial model of differential abundance of T-cell clones. The training cohort included around ten healthy donors, of whom 3 were female and 7 were male. Donor ages ranged from about 25 to 64 years, with an average of roughly 47 years. Whole blood from each healthy donor was obtained from a commercial supplier and was collected at three time points 2 to 3 weeks apart. Genomic DNA was extracted from unsorted whole blood for immunosequencing.

This sequence was found in a person between 18 and 75 years old in good health. The chain is encoded by TRBV28 joined to TRBJ1-6, with no D gene named confidently. Sequencing was done on a sample of blood. The nucleotides are TGTGCCAGCAGACCCGAAAGTACTCCCCTCCACTTT. Its translation reads: CASRPESTPLHF.